The rows below give T cell receptor beta chains drawn from one sample of a study of shared clonotypes between healthy human individuals. Clones were read by immunoSEQ multiplex PCR, and TCRdb kept only the in-frame ones, dropping some. Of 1.5 million to 2.5 million clones in the sample, approximately 94% are singletons; the top ten hold under 1.5%. The specimen sequenced was naive CD8+ T cells sorted from blood. The receptors were gathered from a man aged 18 to 29 in good health. Both conserved end residues are part of each CDR3. A D gene is named only where the DNA matches it firmly. Clone size is shown for a subset of rows, as once, few, many or a class of expanded clone.

j_gene: TRBJ2-7; v_gene: TRBV5-4; d_gene: TRBD1; abundance: once; CDR3aa: CASSWTGPPYEQYF; CDR3nt: TGTGCCAGCAGCTGGACAGGGCCCCCCTACGAGCAGTACTTC
j_gene: TRBJ2-1; v_gene: TRBV11-2; d_gene: TRBD2; abundance: once; CDR3aa: CASSLASGEAQFF; CDR3nt: TGTGCCAGCAGCCTTGCGAGCGGGGAGGCGCAGTTCTTC
j_gene: TRBJ2-7; v_gene: TRBV5-1; d_gene: TRBD2; abundance: NA; CDR3aa: CASSWRGLSYEQYF; CDR3nt: TGCGCCAGCAGCTGGAGGGGACTATCCTACGAGCAGTACTTC
j_gene: TRBJ1-1; v_gene: TRBV9; d_gene: NA; abundance: NA; CDR3aa: CASSEGGGNTEAFF; CDR3nt: TGTGCCAGCAGCGAAGGGGGAGGGAACACTGAAGCTTTCTTT
j_gene: TRBJ2-2; v_gene: TRBV27; d_gene: TRBD1; abundance: NA; CDR3aa: CASSLLLGTGFGELFF; CDR3nt: TGTGCCAGCAGTTTACTACTCGGGACAGGGTTCGGGGAGCTGTTTTTT
j_gene: TRBJ1-4; v_gene: TRBV7-6; d_gene: TRBD1; abundance: once; CDR3aa: CASSLDRGFEKLFF; CDR3nt: TGTGCCAGCAGCCTCGACAGGGGTTTTGAAAAACTGTTTTTT
j_gene: TRBJ2-3; v_gene: TRBV6-5; d_gene: NA; abundance: NA; CDR3aa: CASSPDRPTDTQYF; CDR3nt: TGTGCCAGCAGTCCCGACAGACCCACAGATACGCAGTATTTT
j_gene: TRBJ2-2; v_gene: TRBV5-6; d_gene: NA; abundance: NA; CDR3aa: CASRIGTGELFF; CDR3nt: TGTGCCAGCAGGATCGGGACCGGGGAGCTGTTTTTT
j_gene: TRBJ2-7; v_gene: TRBV7-9; d_gene: NA; abundance: NA; CDR3aa: CASSLEESPYEQYF; CDR3nt: TGTGCCAGCAGCTTAGAGGAAAGCCCCTACGAGCAGTACTTC
j_gene: TRBJ1-1; v_gene: TRBV19; d_gene: TRBD1; abundance: NA; CDR3aa: CASRDRQNTEAFF; CDR3nt: TGTGCCAGTCGGGACAGACAAAACACTGAAGCTTTCTTT
j_gene: TRBJ1-5; v_gene: TRBV7-2; d_gene: NA; abundance: NA; CDR3aa: CASSSGVYSNQPQHF; CDR3nt: TGTGCCAGCAGCTCGGGGGTTTATAGCAATCAGCCCCAGCATTTT
j_gene: TRBJ2-5; v_gene: TRBV9; d_gene: TRBD2; abundance: NA; CDR3aa: CASSVGSSGGQETQYF; CDR3nt: TGTGCCAGCAGCGTAGGTTCTAGCGGGGGCCAAGAGACCCAGTACTTC
j_gene: TRBJ2-7; v_gene: TRBV27; d_gene: TRBD1; abundance: once; CDR3aa: CASSLGTGVDYEQYF; CDR3nt: TGTGCCAGCAGTTTAGGGACAGGGGTGGACTACGAGCAGTACTTC
j_gene: TRBJ2-1; v_gene: TRBV27; d_gene: TRBD2; abundance: NA; CDR3aa: CASSPSGITLSYNEQFF; CDR3nt: TGTGCCAGCAGTCCTAGCGGGATCACTCTCTCCTACAATGAGCAGTTCTTC
j_gene: TRBJ2-5; v_gene: TRBV6-1; d_gene: TRBD1; abundance: NA; CDR3aa: CASALTGWGSETQYF; CDR3nt: TGTGCCAGCGCCCTGACAGGGTGGGGGTCTGAGACCCAGTACTTC
j_gene: TRBJ1-1; v_gene: TRBV5-1; d_gene: NA; abundance: NA; CDR3aa: CASSSDGSFEAFF; CDR3nt: TGCGCCAGCAGCTCGGACGGCTCTTTTGAAGCTTTCTTT
j_gene: TRBJ2-7; v_gene: TRBV6-5; d_gene: TRBD2; abundance: NA; CDR3aa: CASSSGTSPYEQYF; CDR3nt: TGTGCCAGCAGTTCCGGGACTAGCCCATACGAGCAGTACTTC
j_gene: TRBJ1-1; v_gene: TRBV30; d_gene: NA; abundance: NA; CDR3aa: CAWSEAKNTEAFF; CDR3nt: TGTGCCTGGAGTGAAGCAAAAAACACTGAAGCTTTCTTT
j_gene: TRBJ2-6; v_gene: TRBV10-3; d_gene: TRBD2; abundance: NA; CDR3aa: CAISESASGRAGVFGANVLTF; CDR3nt: TGTGCCATCAGTGAGTCGGCTAGCGGGAGGGCCGGAGTCTTTGGGGCCAACGTCCTGACTTTC
j_gene: TRBJ1-2; v_gene: TRBV11-2; d_gene: TRBD1; abundance: once; CDR3aa: CASSLVGGQEGYTF; CDR3nt: TGTGCCAGCAGCTTAGTAGGGGGCCAAGAAGGCTACACCTTC
j_gene: TRBJ1-1; v_gene: TRBV14; d_gene: NA; abundance: once; CDR3aa: CASSQERGIGTEAFF; CDR3nt: TGTGCCAGCAGCCAAGAGAGGGGTATTGGGACTGAAGCTTTCTTT
j_gene: TRBJ2-7; v_gene: TRBV30; d_gene: TRBD1; abundance: NA; CDR3aa: CAWKETGGPYEQYF; CDR3nt: TGTGCCTGGAAGGAGACAGGGGGCCCCTACGAGCAGTACTTC
j_gene: TRBJ1-5; v_gene: TRBV4-2; d_gene: NA; abundance: NA; CDR3aa: CASSQETGQPQHF; CDR3nt: TGTGCCAGCAGCCAAGAAACAGGCCAGCCCCAGCATTTT
j_gene: TRBJ2-7; v_gene: TRBV5-1; d_gene: TRBD1; abundance: NA; CDR3aa: CASREDRGPEQYF; CDR3nt: TGCGCCAGCAGGGAGGACAGGGGGCCCGAGCAGTACTTC
j_gene: TRBJ2-7; v_gene: TRBV10-2; d_gene: NA; abundance: few; CDR3aa: CASSDTVGTYEQYF; CDR3nt: TGCGCCAGCAGTGATACTGTGGGAACCTACGAGCAGTACTTC
j_gene: TRBJ2-1; v_gene: TRBV9; d_gene: TRBD2; abundance: NA; CDR3aa: CASSNRDYLDNEQFF; CDR3nt: TGTGCCAGCAGCAACCGGGACTACCTAGACAATGAGCAGTTCTTC
j_gene: TRBJ2-2; v_gene: TRBV27; d_gene: TRBD1; abundance: NA; CDR3aa: CASTTGTGVGELFF; CDR3nt: TGTGCCAGCACTACCGGGACAGGGGTCGGGGAGCTGTTTTTT
j_gene: TRBJ2-3; v_gene: TRBV5-4; d_gene: NA; abundance: NA; CDR3aa: CASSPMIGSRPDTQYF; CDR3nt: TGTGCCAGCAGCCCGATGATCGGCAGTAGGCCAGATACGCAGTATTTT
j_gene: TRBJ1-2; v_gene: TRBV7-9; d_gene: TRBD1; abundance: NA; CDR3aa: CASSHSPGAGGINYGYTF; CDR3nt: TGTGCCAGCAGCCATTCCCCCGGGGCAGGGGGAATTAACTATGGCTACACCTTC
j_gene: TRBJ2-7; v_gene: TRBV10-1; d_gene: NA; abundance: once; CDR3aa: CASSENSYEQYF; CDR3nt: TGCGCCAGCAGTGAGAACTCCTACGAGCAGTACTTC
j_gene: TRBJ1-2; v_gene: TRBV7-9; d_gene: NA; abundance: NA; CDR3aa: CASSLVQGNYGYTF; CDR3nt: TGTGCCAGCAGCTTGGTTCAGGGAAACTATGGCTACACCTTC
j_gene: TRBJ2-7; v_gene: TRBV6-5; d_gene: NA; abundance: once; CDR3aa: CASSSSSYEQYF; CDR3nt: TGTGCCAGCAGTTCCTCCTCCTACGAGCAGTACTTC
j_gene: TRBJ2-1; v_gene: TRBV6-5; d_gene: NA; abundance: NA; CDR3aa: CASSYSEGWNEQFF; CDR3nt: TGTGCCAGCAGTTACTCCGAGGGGTGGAATGAGCAGTTCTTC
j_gene: TRBJ1-6; v_gene: TRBV6-5; d_gene: NA; abundance: NA; CDR3aa: CASSYGGPGSTLHF; CDR3nt: TGTGCCAGCAGTTACGGTGGTCCAGGGTCAACCCTCCACTTT
j_gene: TRBJ2-7; v_gene: TRBV19; d_gene: TRBD1; abundance: NA; CDR3aa: CASSTGTGSEQYF; CDR3nt: TGTGCCAGTAGCACCGGGACAGGGTCGGAGCAGTACTTC
j_gene: TRBJ1-6; v_gene: TRBV2; d_gene: NA; abundance: NA; CDR3aa: CASSDDGGYNSPLHF; CDR3nt: TGTGCCAGCAGTGATGACGGGGGATATAATTCACCCCTCCACTTT
j_gene: TRBJ2-5; v_gene: TRBV11-2; d_gene: TRBD2; abundance: NA; CDR3aa: CASSAAHGGAEETQYF; CDR3nt: TGTGCCAGCAGCGCCGCGCACGGGGGGGCCGAAGAGACCCAGTACTTC
j_gene: TRBJ2-3; v_gene: TRBV13; d_gene: NA; abundance: NA; CDR3aa: CASSSDNPDTQYF; CDR3nt: TGTGCCAGCAGCTCGGACAATCCCGATACGCAGTATTTT
j_gene: TRBJ1-1; v_gene: TRBV7-8; d_gene: NA; abundance: NA; CDR3aa: CASSLGGQLNTEAFF; CDR3nt: TGTGCCAGCAGCTTAGGGGGTCAGTTGAACACTGAAGCTTTCTTT
j_gene: TRBJ2-7; v_gene: TRBV28; d_gene: TRBD1; abundance: NA; CDR3aa: CASSVSLWTGESYEQYF; CDR3nt: TGTGCCAGCAGTGTCTCCCTCTGGACAGGGGAATCCTACGAGCAGTACTTC
j_gene: TRBJ1-2; v_gene: TRBV5-4; d_gene: NA; abundance: NA; CDR3aa: CASSQSLGDYGYTF; CDR3nt: TGTGCCAGCAGCCAAAGCTTAGGGGACTATGGCTACACCTTC
j_gene: TRBJ1-5; v_gene: TRBV2; d_gene: TRBD1; abundance: NA; CDR3aa: CASSATGGGNQPQHF; CDR3nt: TGTGCCAGCAGCGCGACAGGGGGTGGCAATCAGCCCCAGCATTTT
j_gene: TRBJ2-5; v_gene: TRBV28; d_gene: TRBD1; abundance: NA; CDR3aa: CASSFSGQDQETQYF; CDR3nt: TGTGCCAGCAGTTTCTCGGGACAGGACCAAGAGACCCAGTACTTC
j_gene: TRBJ2-1; v_gene: TRBV9; d_gene: TRBD2; abundance: NA; CDR3aa: CASSVASGYEQFF; CDR3nt: TGTGCCAGCAGCGTTGCTAGCGGTTATGAGCAGTTCTTC
j_gene: TRBJ2-5; v_gene: TRBV15; d_gene: TRBD2; abundance: NA; CDR3aa: CATSRAPPRGAETQYF; CDR3nt: TGTGCCACCAGCAGAGCCCCGCCGCGGGGGGCTGAGACCCAGTACTTC
j_gene: TRBJ2-3; v_gene: TRBV5-1; d_gene: TRBD1; abundance: NA; CDR3aa: CASSTGQGTDTQYF; CDR3nt: TGCGCCAGCAGCACTGGACAGGGGACAGATACGCAGTATTTT
j_gene: TRBJ1-4; v_gene: TRBV27; d_gene: NA; abundance: NA; CDR3aa: CASSPSAGETNEKLFF; CDR3nt: TGTGCCAGCAGTCCCTCGGCAGGGGAGACTAATGAAAAACTGTTTTTT
j_gene: TRBJ2-7; v_gene: TRBV30; d_gene: NA; abundance: NA; CDR3aa: CAWSEGTLWYF; CDR3nt: TGTGCCTGGAGTGAGGGGACCCTGTGGTACTTC
j_gene: TRBJ1-1; v_gene: TRBV7-9; d_gene: NA; abundance: NA; CDR3aa: CASSLTPSNFF; CDR3nt: TGTGCCAGCAGCCTGACCCCTTCCAATTTCTTT
j_gene: TRBJ1-5; v_gene: TRBV6-1; d_gene: NA; abundance: NA; CDR3aa: CASSETPGGYGNQPQHF; CDR3nt: TGTGCCAGCAGTGAAACCCCCGGGGGCTACGGGAATCAGCCCCAGCATTTT